This T cell receptor (beta chain) originates from a study of identical twins. V was clipped by 4 bases and J by 7 bases; unmatched bases: 17. The V gene's germline CDR1 is SGHRS and CDR2 YFSETQ. The CDR3 consists of 16 residues. A universal primer site was added by template switching, and unique molecular identifiers were carried by the cDNA. TCRdb redid the calling of the 5' RACE reads with MiXCR, one entry per CDR3 protein. The data show some 240,000 distinct CDR3 sequences, about 11% seen once. This sequence joins TRBV5-1 and TRBJ2-7, with 7 bases matching TRBD1. This clonotype was obtained from a man aged 45-60 years in good health. Input material: memory T cells sorted from blood. DNA for the CDR3: TGCGCCAGCAGCACAGGGGTAGCCACTCGGGTCGTGGAGCAGTACTTC. Its protein is CASSTGVATRVVEQYF.